These 15 T cell receptor beta chains share one sample of origin, sequenced in a study of glioma-infiltrating T cells. The iRepertoire nested amplicon-rescue multiplex PCR amplified TCR alpha and beta CDR3s from RNA. TCRdb reprocessed the multiplex PCR reads via MiXCR and lists one record per CDR3 protein. Of around 93,000 distinct CDR3 sequences in the sample, roughly 40% are singletons; the top ten hold roughly two fifths. Sequencing input: glioma tissue, nonneoplastic brain tissue, or PBMCs (not recorded which). Receptor source: a human donor with low-grade glioma or glioblastoma, undergoing nonglioma brain surgery, or in good health (not recorded which).

This clonotype was counted ten times or more. This chain uses TRBV5-1 with TRBJ2-3; 9 bases agree with TRBD2. CDR3 size: 16 residues. CDR1 SGHRS and CDR2 YFSETQ come from the germline V gene. V trimming: 0 bases; J trimming: 4 bases; junction bases outside the gene matches: 6. CDR3 sequence reads: CASSLVGGLASDTQYF. CDR3 sequence (DNA): TGCGCCAGCAGCTTGGTGGGGGGACTAGCTTCAGATACGCAGTATTTT. Full variable domain (outside the CDR3, taken from reference TRBV5-1 and TRBJ2-3): KAGVTQTPRYLIKTRGQQVTLSCSPISGHRSVSWYQQTPGQGLQFLFEYFSETQRNKGNFPGRFSGRQFSNSRSEMNVSTLELGDSALYLCASSLVGGLASDTQYFGPGTRLTVL.

The count of this clonotype is one. This may be a read error: a much more frequent sequence differs by one nucleotide. The chain carries TRBV11-2 and TRBJ1-2; TRBD1 matches 8 bases. Per the germline V gene, CDR1 is SGHAT and CDR2 is FQNNGV. V lost 11 bases and J lost 6; bases outside the gene matches: 8. This CDR3 is built from 12 residues. CDR3 sequence (DNA): TGTGCCCGCACGAAGACAGGGGATGGCTACACCTTC. This gives the protein CARTKTGDGYTF.

This clonotype was seen at least ten times. The CDR3 DNA reads TGCAGTGCTAGCGGAACACTCACCTATGGCTACACCTTC. It encodes CSASGTLTYGYTF. This chain uses TRBV20-1 with TRBJ1-2; D is unresolved. The CDR3 sequence is 13 residues long. Germline V gene data show CDR1 as DFQATT and CDR2 as SNEGSKA (reference sequence). With 3 bases removed from V and 4 bases from J, the gap between germline ends came to 12 bases.

The rearrangement uses TRBV6-2 or TRBV6-3 and TRBJ2-1, with 9 bases that match TRBD2. CDR3 length: 15 amino acids. V lost 6 bases to trimming and J lost 0 bases; unmatched junction nucleotides: 3. From germline, CDR1 is MNHEY and CDR2 SVGEGT. In DNA, the CDR3 is TGTGCCAGCAGGGCGGGGGGGAGCTCCTACAATGAGCAGTTCTTC. Protein product: CASRAGGSSYNEQFF.

This clonotype has just one count. The V gene is TRBV7-9, the J gene TRBJ1-5; D is perhaps TRBD1 (5 bases). The CDR3 runs to 15 residues. Per the germline V gene, CDR1 is SEHNR and CDR2 is FQNEAQ (reference sequence). V gave up 0 bases and J gave up 6 bases, with 12 bases separating them. CDR3 sequence (DNA): TGTGCCAGCAGCTTAGCGGTCGGAGGGGCTCAGCCCCAGCATTTT. Translated, it gives CASSLAVGGAQPQHF.

A remark on this clonotype: A much larger clone differs by one base, so this may be a read error. The chain combines TRBV5-1 with TRBJ2-5; D may be TRBD1 (6 bases). The CDR3 length is 14 residues. Germline CDR1 reads SGHRS; CDR2 reads YFSETQ. The CDR3 DNA reads TGCGCCAGCAGCTTGATGGGGGCTAAAGATACCCAGTACTTC. This gives the protein CASSLMGAKDTQYF.

The table lists this clonotype with a few counts. The CDR3 bases are TGCGCCAGCAGTGGTTTCGGGGTTTGGGGCAATGAGCAGTTCTTC. Its protein product is CASSGFGVWGNEQFF. V gene TRBV10-1 combines with J gene TRBJ2-1, with a weak D call TRBD2 (5 bases). Per germline, CDR1 WNHNN and CDR2 SYGVQD (reference sequence). The CDR3 is 15 amino acids. V was clipped by 4 bases and J by 6 bases, with 16 bases between them.

This clonotype was counted many times. V and J are TRBV5-4 and TRBJ2-3, with D tentatively TRBD2 (6 bases). Germline lookup yields CDR1 SGHNT and CDR2 YYREEE (reference sequence). The CDR3 has 14 residues. V was trimmed by 5 bases and J by 5 bases, leaving 15 bases between them. The DNA for the CDR3 is TGTGCCAGCAGAACAAACCTCGGGGGAGATACGCAGTATTTT. Translation: CASRTNLGGDTQYF.

The gene calls are TRBV18 and TRBJ2-6; 9 bases match TRBD1. V lost 8 bases to trimming and J lost 1 base; unmatched junction nucleotides: 6. CDR1 KGHSH and CDR2 LQKENI come from the germline V gene. This CDR3 has 16 residues. This CDR3 is CASPLDRGSGANVLTF. CDR3 in DNA: TGTGCCAGCCCCCTGGACAGGGGATCTGGGGCCAACGTCCTGACTTTC.

This clonotype showed up many times. The rearrangement uses TRBV7-2 and TRBJ2-3, with TRBD1 identical over 7 bases. This CDR3 is built from 14 residues. Germline V gene data show CDR1 as SGHTA and CDR2 as FQGNSA. The V segment lost 5 bases and the J segment 5 bases; nucleotides outside the gene matches: 7. CDR3 nucleotide sequence: TGTGCCAGCAGCCTCTCAGGGGGTGGAGATACGCAGTATTTT. It specifies CASSLSGGGDTQYF.

V gene TRBV6-5 combines with J gene TRBJ2-3; 9 nucleotides line up with TRBD2. With 7 bases clipped from V and 9 bases from J, the junction kept 11 bases outside the gene matches. The CDR3 length is 14 residues. The V gene's germline CDR1 is MNHEY and CDR2 SVGAGI. CDR3 in DNA: TGTGCCAGCACAGGTAGCGGGGGCTTCCAGACGCAGTATTTT. This translates into CASTGSGGFQTQYF.

In regard to this clonotype: Its ends do not fully match the called genes, so a read error is possible. The chain uses TRBV20-1 and TRBJ1-2, with a possible D match to TRBD1 (5 bases). CDR1 is DFQATT, CDR2 SNEGSKA, per germline (reference sequence). This CDR3 has 15 amino acids. DNA of the CDR3: TGCAGTGCTAGAAGCTTGGGACGGGCTAACTGTGGCTACACCTTC. Encoded protein: CSARSLGRANCGYTF.

With regard to this clonotype: A read error may be the cause here, since a much bigger clone is one base away. This sequence joins TRBV7-9 and TRBJ2-7; 9 positions match TRBD2. This CDR3 comprises 16 residues. Germline loops: CDR1 SEHNR, CDR2 FQNEAQ (reference sequence). With V trimmed by 2 bases and J by 6 bases, 11 bases remained unmatched. CDR3 sequence: CASSLIGAGGQIEQYF. CDR3 sequence (DNA): TGTGCCAGCAGCTTAATTGGGGCGGGAGGGCAGATCGAGCAGTACTTC.

The V call is TRBV15, the J call TRBJ2-2; D perhaps matches TRBD2 (6 bases). Germline V lookup: CDR1 LNHNV, CDR2 YYDKDF (reference sequence). The CDR3 totals 13 residues. V was pared by 5 bases and J by 5 bases, with 9 bases between. The DNA of the CDR3 is TGTGCCACCAGCGGGGGAGGAACCGGGGAGCTGTTTTTT. Translated, it gives CATSGGGTGELFF. The full variable domain, in which reference TRBV15 and TRBJ2-2 provide the parts outside the CDR3, is DAMVIQNPRYQVTQFGKPVTLSCSQTLNHNVMYWYQQKSSQAPKLLFHYYDKDFNNEADTPDNFQSRRPNTSFCFLDIRSPGLGDTAMYLCATSGGGTGELFFGEGSRLTVL.

This chain connects TRBV13 to TRBJ2-2, with a weak D call TRBD2 (6 bases). CDR1 and CDR2 from the germline V gene are PRHDT and FYEKMQ (reference sequence). Deletions cut 3 bases from V and 4 bases from J, with 9 bases between. CDR3 length: 14 amino acids. The chain's CDR3 is CASSFRGVTGELFF. Here the CDR3 DNA reads TGTGCCAGCAGCTTTCGCGGGGTCACCGGGGAGCTGTTTTTT.